This entry features one T cell receptor beta chain sequence. The antigen remains undetermined. This sample is drawn from a study of CD4 T cells in relation to SARS-CoV-2 and coronaviruses. Findings of the study overall: Crossreactivity was assessed only for spike protein, not other viral proteins. No donor gave both pre-pandemic and post-infection samples. In approximately 70% of donors, memory CD4+ clonotypes crossrecognized SARS-CoV-2 and at least one common cold coronavirus spike. Memory recall responses, not primary responses primed in culture, are what the assay detects.

Before the COVID-19 pandemic, during about 2011-2019, CD4+ T cells were taken from unexposed donors. Sequencing used immunoSEQ multiplex PCR; TCRdb keeps in-frame clones, though not all of them. The sample carries about 68,000 clones, 93% recorded once. The CDR3 covers 14 residues. CDR1 and CDR2 (germline): LGHDT, YNNKEL (reference sequence). J was trimmed by 3 bases and V by 2 bases; bases with no gene match: 3. The V call is TRBV3-1 (or the pseudogene TRBV3-2), the J call TRBJ1-1; 7 bases fit TRBD1. The TCR sequence derives from a human donor in good health. The source material was naive CD4+ T cells from PBMCs. The subset denotes: naive CD4+ T cells isolated by negative enrichment. CDR3 in amino acids: CASSQQGVYTEAFF. The CDR3 DNA reads as TGTGCCAGCAGCCAACAGGGGGTTTACACTGAAGCTTTCTTT.